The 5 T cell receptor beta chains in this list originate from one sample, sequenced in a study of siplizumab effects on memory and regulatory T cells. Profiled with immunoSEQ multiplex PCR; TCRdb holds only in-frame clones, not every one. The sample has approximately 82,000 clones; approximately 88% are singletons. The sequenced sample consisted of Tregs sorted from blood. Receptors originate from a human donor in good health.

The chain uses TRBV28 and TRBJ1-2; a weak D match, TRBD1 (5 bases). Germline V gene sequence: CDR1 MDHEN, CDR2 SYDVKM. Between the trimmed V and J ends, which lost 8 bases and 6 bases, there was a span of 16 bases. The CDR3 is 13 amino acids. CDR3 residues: CASLREFVDGYTF. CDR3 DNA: TGTGCCAGCCTCAGGGAATTCGTTGATGGCTACACCTTC.

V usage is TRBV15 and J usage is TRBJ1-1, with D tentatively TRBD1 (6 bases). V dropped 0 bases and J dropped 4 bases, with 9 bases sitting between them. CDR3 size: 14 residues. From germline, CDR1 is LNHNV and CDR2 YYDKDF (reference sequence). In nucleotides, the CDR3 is TGTGCCACCAGCAGAGATCCGGGGGCCACTGAAGCTTTCTTT. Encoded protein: CATSRDPGATEAFF.

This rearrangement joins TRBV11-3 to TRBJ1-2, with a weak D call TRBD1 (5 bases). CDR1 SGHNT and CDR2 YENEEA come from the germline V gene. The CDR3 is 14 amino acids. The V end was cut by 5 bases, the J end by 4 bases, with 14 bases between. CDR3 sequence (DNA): TGTGCCAGCAGCCGACAGCATATCCCCTATGGCTACACCTTC. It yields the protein CASSRQHIPYGYTF.

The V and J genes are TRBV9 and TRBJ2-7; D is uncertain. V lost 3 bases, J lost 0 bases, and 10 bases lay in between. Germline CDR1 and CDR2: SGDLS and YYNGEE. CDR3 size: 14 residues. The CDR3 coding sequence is TGTGCCAGCAGCGCAGGACCCCTCTCCTACGAGCAGTACTTC. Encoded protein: CASSAGPLSYEQYF.

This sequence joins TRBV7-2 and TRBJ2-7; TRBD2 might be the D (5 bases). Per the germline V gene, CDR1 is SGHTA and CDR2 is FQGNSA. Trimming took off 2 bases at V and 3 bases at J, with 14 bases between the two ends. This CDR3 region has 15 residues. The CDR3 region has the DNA TGTGCCAGCAGCTTAAGTACCGGGAACTTCTACGAGCAGTACTTC. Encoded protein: CASSLSTGNFYEQYF.